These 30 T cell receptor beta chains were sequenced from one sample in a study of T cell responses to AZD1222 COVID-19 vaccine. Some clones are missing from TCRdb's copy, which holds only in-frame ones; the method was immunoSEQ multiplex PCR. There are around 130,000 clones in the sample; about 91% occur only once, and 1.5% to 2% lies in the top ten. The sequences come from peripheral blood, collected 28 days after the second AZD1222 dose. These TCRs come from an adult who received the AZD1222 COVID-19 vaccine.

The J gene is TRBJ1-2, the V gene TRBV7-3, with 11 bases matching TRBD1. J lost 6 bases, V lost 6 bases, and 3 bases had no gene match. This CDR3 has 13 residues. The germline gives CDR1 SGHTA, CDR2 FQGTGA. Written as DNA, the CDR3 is TGTGCCAGCAGACCGGGACAGGGGGATGGCTACACCTTC. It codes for CASRPGQGDGYTF.

The CDR3 nucleotides are TGTGCCAGCAGCCCCGGACGGACTAATTCACCCCTCCACTTT. Translation gives CASSPGRTNSPLHF. The chain uses TRBV3-1 (or the pseudogene TRBV3-2) and TRBJ1-6; D remains ambiguous. Trimming stripped 4 bases from V and 6 bases from J, with 10 bases between. The CDR3 length is 14 residues. Germline CDR1 and CDR2: LGHDT and YNNKEL (reference sequence).

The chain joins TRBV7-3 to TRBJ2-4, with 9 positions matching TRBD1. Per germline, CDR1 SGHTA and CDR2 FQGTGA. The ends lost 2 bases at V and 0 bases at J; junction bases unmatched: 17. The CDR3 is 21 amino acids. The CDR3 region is CASSLSWGQGSDPKAKNIQYF. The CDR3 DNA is TGTGCCAGCAGCTTATCCTGGGGACAGGGTAGTGACCCAAAAGCCAAAAACATTCAGTACTTC.

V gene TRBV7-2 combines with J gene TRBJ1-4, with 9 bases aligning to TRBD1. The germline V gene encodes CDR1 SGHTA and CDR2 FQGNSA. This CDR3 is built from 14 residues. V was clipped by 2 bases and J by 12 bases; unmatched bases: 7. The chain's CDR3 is CASSLQQGAGELFF. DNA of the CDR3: TGTGCCAGCAGCTTACAACAGGGGGCAGGGGAACTGTTTTTT.

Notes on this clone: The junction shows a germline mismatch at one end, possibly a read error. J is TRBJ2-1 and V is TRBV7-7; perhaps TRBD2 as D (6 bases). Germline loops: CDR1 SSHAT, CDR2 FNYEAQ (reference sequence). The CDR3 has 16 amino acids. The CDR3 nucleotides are TGTGCTAGCAGCGCGGGACGACCAGGGCGCTACAATGAGCAGTTCTTC. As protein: CASSAGRPGRYNEQFF.

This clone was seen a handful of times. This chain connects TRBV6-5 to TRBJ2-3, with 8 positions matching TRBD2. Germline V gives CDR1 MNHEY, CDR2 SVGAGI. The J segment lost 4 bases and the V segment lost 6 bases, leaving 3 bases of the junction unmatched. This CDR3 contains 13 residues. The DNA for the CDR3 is TGTGCCAGCAGGGCGGGGGGATCAGATACGCAGTATTTT. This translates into CASRAGGSDTQYF.

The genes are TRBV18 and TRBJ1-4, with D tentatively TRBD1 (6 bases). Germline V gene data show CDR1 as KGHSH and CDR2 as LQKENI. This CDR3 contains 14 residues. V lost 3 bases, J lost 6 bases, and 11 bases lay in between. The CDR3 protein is CASSPGGGYEKLFF. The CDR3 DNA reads TGTGCCAGCTCACCGGGGGGCGGCTATGAAAAACTGTTTTTT.

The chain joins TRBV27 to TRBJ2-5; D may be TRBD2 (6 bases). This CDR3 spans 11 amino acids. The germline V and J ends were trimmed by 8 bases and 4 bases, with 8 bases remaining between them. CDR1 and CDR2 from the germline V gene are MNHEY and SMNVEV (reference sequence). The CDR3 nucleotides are TGTGCCAGCGGGAGGTCAGAGACCCAGTACTTC. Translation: CASGRSETQYF.

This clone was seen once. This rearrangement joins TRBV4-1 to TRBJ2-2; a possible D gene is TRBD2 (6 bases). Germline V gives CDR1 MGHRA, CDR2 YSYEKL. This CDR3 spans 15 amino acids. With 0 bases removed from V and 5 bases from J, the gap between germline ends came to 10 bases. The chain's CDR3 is CASSQEWRATGELFF. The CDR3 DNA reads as TGCGCCAGCAGCCAAGAGTGGAGGGCGACCGGGGAGCTGTTTTTT.

The CDR3 nucleotides are TGTGCCAGCTCACTAGTGGGTTACGCTGGGGCCAACGTCCTGACTTTC. Translating gives CASSLVGYAGANVLTF. The J gene is TRBJ2-6, the V gene TRBV18; D ambiguous. Trimming cost V 4 bases and J 2 bases, with 12 bases left between them. This CDR3 comprises 16 residues. Per the germline V gene, CDR1 is KGHSH and CDR2 is LQKENI.

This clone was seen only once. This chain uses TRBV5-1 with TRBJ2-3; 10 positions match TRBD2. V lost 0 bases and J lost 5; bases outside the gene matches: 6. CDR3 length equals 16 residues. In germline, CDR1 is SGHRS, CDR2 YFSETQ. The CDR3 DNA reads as TGCGCCAGCAGCTTGGGCCTAGCGGGGGAGGGAGATACGCAGTATTTT. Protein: CASSLGLAGEGDTQYF.

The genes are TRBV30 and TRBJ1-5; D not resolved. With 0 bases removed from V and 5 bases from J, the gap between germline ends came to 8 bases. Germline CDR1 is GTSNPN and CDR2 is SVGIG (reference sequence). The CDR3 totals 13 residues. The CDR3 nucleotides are TGTGCCTGGAGTGTACGTATGTATCAGCCCCAGCATTTT. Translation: CAWSVRMYQPQHF.

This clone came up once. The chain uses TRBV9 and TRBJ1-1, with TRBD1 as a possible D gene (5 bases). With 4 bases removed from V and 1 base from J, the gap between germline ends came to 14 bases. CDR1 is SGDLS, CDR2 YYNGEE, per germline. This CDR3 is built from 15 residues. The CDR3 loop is CASSLRGTPNTEAFF. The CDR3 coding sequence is TGTGCCAGCAGCTTACGCGGGACGCCGAACACTGAAGCTTTCTTT. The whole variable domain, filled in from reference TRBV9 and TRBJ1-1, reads DSGVTQTPKHLITATGQRVTLRCSPRSGDLSVYWYQQSLDQGLQFLIQYYNGEERAKGNILERFSAQQFPDLHSELNLSSLELGDSALYFCASSLRGTPNTEAFFGQGTRLTVV.

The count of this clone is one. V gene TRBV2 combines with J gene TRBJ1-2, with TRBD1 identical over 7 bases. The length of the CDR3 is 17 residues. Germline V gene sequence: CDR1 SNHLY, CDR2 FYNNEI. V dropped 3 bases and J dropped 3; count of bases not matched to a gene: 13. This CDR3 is CASSDPSYRGSDYGYTF. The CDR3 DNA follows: TGTGCCAGCAGTGACCCCTCCTACAGGGGTAGCGACTATGGCTACACCTTC.

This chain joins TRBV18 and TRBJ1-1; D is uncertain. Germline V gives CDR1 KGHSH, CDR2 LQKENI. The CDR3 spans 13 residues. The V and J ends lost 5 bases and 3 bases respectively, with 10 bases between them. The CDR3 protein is CASSLRGYTEAFF. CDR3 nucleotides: TGTGCCAGCTCATTGCGAGGTTACACTGAAGCTTTCTTT.

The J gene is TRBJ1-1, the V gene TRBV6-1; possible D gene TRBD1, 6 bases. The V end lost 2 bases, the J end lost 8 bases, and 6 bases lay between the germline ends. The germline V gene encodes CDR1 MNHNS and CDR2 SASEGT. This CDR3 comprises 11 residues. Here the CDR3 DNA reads TGTGCCAGCAGTGAAAGGGGGGAAGCTTTCTTT. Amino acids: CASSERGEAFF.

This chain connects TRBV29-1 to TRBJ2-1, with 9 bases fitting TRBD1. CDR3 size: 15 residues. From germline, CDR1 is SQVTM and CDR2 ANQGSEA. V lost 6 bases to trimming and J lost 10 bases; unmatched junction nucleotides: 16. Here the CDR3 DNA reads TGCAGCGTCAACCTCGTTCGGGACAGGGTGGGAGAGCAGTTCTTC. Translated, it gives CSVNLVRDRVGEQFF.

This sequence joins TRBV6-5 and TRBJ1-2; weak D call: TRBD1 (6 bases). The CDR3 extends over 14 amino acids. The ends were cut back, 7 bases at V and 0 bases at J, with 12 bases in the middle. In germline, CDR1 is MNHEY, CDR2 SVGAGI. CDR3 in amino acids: CASTRTAANYGYTF. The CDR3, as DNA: TGTGCCAGCACCAGGACAGCCGCTAACTATGGCTACACCTTC.

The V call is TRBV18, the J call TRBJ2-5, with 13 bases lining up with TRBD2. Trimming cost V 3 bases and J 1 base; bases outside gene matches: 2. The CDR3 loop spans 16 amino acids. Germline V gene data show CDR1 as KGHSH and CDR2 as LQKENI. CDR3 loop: CASSPRTSGGQETQYF. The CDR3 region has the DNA TGTGCCAGCTCACCCCGGACTAGCGGGGGCCAAGAGACCCAGTACTTC.

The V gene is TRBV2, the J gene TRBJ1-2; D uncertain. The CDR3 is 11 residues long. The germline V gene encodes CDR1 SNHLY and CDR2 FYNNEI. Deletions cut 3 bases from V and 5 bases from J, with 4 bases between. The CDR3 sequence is CASSDRYGYTF. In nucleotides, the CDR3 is TGTGCCAGCAGTGATAGGTATGGCTACACCTTC.

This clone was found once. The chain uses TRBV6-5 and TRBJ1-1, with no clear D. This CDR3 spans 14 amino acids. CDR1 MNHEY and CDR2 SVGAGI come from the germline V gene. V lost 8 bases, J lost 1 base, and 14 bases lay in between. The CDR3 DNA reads TGTGCCAGCTTGGGATTTGGTAAGAACACTGAAGCTTTCTTT. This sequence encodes CASLGFGKNTEAFF.

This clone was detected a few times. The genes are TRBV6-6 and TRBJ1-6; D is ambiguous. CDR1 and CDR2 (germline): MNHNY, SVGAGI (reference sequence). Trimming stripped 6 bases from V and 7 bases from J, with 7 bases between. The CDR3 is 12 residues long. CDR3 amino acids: CASSHTNSPLHF. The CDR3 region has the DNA TGTGCCAGCAGCCACACGAATTCACCCCTCCACTTT.

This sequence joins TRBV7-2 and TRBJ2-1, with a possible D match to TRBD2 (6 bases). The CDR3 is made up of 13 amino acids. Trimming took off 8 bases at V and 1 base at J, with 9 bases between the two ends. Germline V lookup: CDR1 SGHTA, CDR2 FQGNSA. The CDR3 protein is CASQAGSYNEQFF. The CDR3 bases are TGTGCCAGCCAGGCGGGGTCCTACAATGAGCAGTTCTTC.

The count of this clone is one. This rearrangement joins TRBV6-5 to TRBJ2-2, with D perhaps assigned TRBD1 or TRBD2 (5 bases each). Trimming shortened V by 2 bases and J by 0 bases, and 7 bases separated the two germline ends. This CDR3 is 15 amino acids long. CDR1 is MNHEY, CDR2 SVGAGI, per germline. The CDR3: CASSYGGSNTGELFF. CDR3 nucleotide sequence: TGTGCCAGCAGTTACGGGGGATCGAACACCGGGGAGCTGTTTTTT.

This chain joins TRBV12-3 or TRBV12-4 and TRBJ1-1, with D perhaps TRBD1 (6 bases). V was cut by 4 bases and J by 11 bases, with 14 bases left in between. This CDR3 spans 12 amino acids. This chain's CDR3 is CASSSGGPEAFF. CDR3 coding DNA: TGTGCCAGCAGTTCTGGGGGGCCGGAGGCTTTCTTT.

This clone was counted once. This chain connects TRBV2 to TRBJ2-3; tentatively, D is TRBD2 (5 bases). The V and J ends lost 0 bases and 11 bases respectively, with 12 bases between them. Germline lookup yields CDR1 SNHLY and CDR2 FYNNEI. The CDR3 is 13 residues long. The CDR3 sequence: CASSEAFSRGQYF. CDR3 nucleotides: TGTGCCAGCAGTGAAGCCTTTTCCCGGGGGCAGTATTTT.

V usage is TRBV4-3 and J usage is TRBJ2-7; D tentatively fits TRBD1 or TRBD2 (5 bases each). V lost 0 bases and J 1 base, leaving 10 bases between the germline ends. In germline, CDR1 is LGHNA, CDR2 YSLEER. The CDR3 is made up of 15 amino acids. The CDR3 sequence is CASSQEGVQSYEQYV. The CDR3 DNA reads TGCGCCAGCAGCCAAGAGGGGGTACAATCCTACGAGCAGTACGTC.

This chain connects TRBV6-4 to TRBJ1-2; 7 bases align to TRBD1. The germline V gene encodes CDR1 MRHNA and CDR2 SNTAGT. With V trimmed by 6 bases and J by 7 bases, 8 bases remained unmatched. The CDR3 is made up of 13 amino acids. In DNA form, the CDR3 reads TGTGCCAGCAGCCCCGGGACAGATCGTGGCTACACCTTC. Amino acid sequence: CASSPGTDRGYTF.

The CDR3 sequence is CASSSGAYSPLHF. CDR3 nucleotides: TGTGCCAGCAGCTCTGGGGCTTATTCACCCCTCCACTTT. This chain joins TRBV7-3 and TRBJ1-6; tentative D call: TRBD1 (5 bases). Trimming shortened V by 4 bases and J by 8 bases, and 9 bases separated the two germline ends. The CDR3 extends over 13 amino acids. In germline, CDR1 is SGHTA, CDR2 FQGTGA.

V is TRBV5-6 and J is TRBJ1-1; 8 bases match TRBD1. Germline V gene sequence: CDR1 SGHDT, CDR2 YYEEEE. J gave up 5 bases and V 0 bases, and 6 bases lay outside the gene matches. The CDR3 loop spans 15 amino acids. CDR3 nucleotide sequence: TGTGCCAGCAGCTTGGCCGGTGACAGGGGAACTGAAGCTTTCTTT. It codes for CASSLAGDRGTEAFF.